A single sample is the source of the 8 T cell receptor beta chains below, sequenced in a study of post-analysis software for immune sequencing data. General study points: Five or six TRBV segments, TRBV5-6, TRBV5-1 and TRBV20-1 among them, were found more frequent in patients than controls.

Every TCR beta cDNA library bore unique molecular identifiers. Via MiXCR, TCRdb re-called the PCR reads, giving one row per CDR3 protein. The sample yields 500,000 to 600,000 distinct CDR3 sequences, roughly 45% seen once. No antigen has been identified for these receptors. Sample: blood. The receptors come from a girl aged 10 to 17 with multiple sclerosis.

In its sample, this clonotype was seen a few times. The gene calls are TRBV29-1 and TRBJ2-3; D perhaps matches TRBD2 (6 bases). The CDR3 runs 15 residues. CDR1 and CDR2 from the germline V gene are SQVTM and ANQGSEA. V was shortened by 1 base and J by 1 base, with 12 bases between the two germline ends. The CDR3 loop is CSVEGTNKGTDTQYF. The CDR3 region has the DNA TGCAGCGTTGAAGGGACTAACAAGGGCACAGATACGCAGTATTTT.

This clonotype appeared a few times. The rearrangement links TRBV6-5 to TRBJ1-5; no clear D gene. CDR3 size: 14 residues. Germline loops: CDR1 MNHEY, CDR2 SVGAGI. The V gene lost 8 bases and the J gene lost 0 bases, with 11 bases spanning the gap. The CDR3 loop reads CASSSTGSNQPQHF. The CDR3 DNA is TGTGCCAGCTCCTCGACCGGTAGCAATCAGCCCCAGCATTTT.

The chain has TRBV18 and TRBJ2-5, with unresolved D. V was clipped by 3 bases and J by 4 bases, with 15 bases between them. The CDR3 sequence is 15 residues long. Germline V lookup: CDR1 KGHSH, CDR2 LQKENI. The CDR3 nucleotides are TGTGCCAGCTCACCGTCCCAAGGTCGGCGAGAGACCCAGTACTTC. This gives the protein CASSPSQGRRETQYF. The whole variable domain, remainder taken from reference TRBV18 and TRBJ2-5, is NAGVMQNPRHLVRRRGQEARLRCSPMKGHSHVYWYRQLPEEGLKFMVYLQKENIIDESGMPKERFSAEFPKEGPSILRIQQVVRGDSAAYFCASSPSQGRRETQYFGPGTRLLVL.

This sequence joins TRBV5-1 and TRBJ2-1; 11 bases fit TRBD1. The closer fit of TRBJ2-7 to the DNA end suggests the J call may be wrong. Germline V gives CDR1 SGHRS, CDR2 YFSETQ. The CDR3 has 17 residues. The CDR3 loop reads CASSPGLTGTGGNEQYF. CDR3 sequence (DNA): TGCGCCAGCAGCCCAGGACTTACCGGGACAGGGGGGAACGAGCAGTACTTC.

The chain couples TRBV4-1 to TRBJ2-1; perhaps D is TRBD1 or TRBD2 (6 bases each). Trimming took 5 bases from V and 5 from J, leaving 16 bases between them. The germline V gene encodes CDR1 MGHRA and CDR2 YSYEKL. The CDR3 consists of 15 residues. In DNA, the CDR3 is TGCGCCAGCAGCTTCGAGGGGGAGGCTAACAATGAGCAGTTCTTC. Its protein is CASSFEGEANNEQFF.

In DNA, the CDR3 is TGCGCCAGCAGCCCGGAGGGACAAACTAATGAAAAACTGTTTTTT. Amino acid sequence: CASSPEGQTNEKLFF. The rearrangement uses TRBV5-1 and TRBJ1-4; D perhaps matches TRBD1 (6 bases). The CDR3 covers 15 residues. Germline values: CDR1 SGHRS, CDR2 YFSETQ. V gave up 4 bases and J gave up 1 base, with 11 bases separating them. Together with reference TRBV5-1 and TRBJ1-4, the CDR3 gives the full variable domain: KAGVTQTPRYLIKTRGQQVTLSCSPISGHRSVSWYQQTPGQGLQFLFEYFSETQRNKGNFPGRFSGRQFSNSRSEMNVSTLELGDSALYLCASSPEGQTNEKLFFGSGTQLSVL.

Turning to this clonotype: This CDR3 fails to terminate in the conserved phenylalanine or tryptophan, so it likely reflects a read error. The J gene is TRBJ1-1, the V gene TRBV7-9; no clear D gene. Germline lookup yields CDR1 SEHNR and CDR2 FQNEAQ (reference sequence). Trimming left V 0 bases short and J 1 base short, with 6 bases between. The CDR3 has 14 residues. CDR3 sequence reads: CASSLAPGNTEAFC. In DNA, the CDR3 is TGTGCCAGCAGCTTAGCGCCGGGGAACACTGAAGCTTTCTGT.

This clonotype was recorded a few times. The rearrangement uses TRBV12-3 or TRBV12-4 and TRBJ2-5; the D is unclear. CDR3 length: 13 amino acids. Between the trimmed V and J ends, which lost 5 bases and 4 bases, there was a span of 11 bases. The CDR3: CASSVWVAETQYF. The CDR3 DNA sequence: TGTGCCAGCAGTGTCTGGGTCGCAGAGACCCAGTACTTC.